This entry describes one T cell receptor beta chain. With 6 bases clipped from V and 7 bases from J, the junction kept 7 bases outside the gene matches. Per the germline V gene, CDR1 is ENHRY and CDR2 is SYGVKD. The CDR3 consists of 15 residues. The sample originates from a study of blood T cell repertoires in COVID-19. Study-level background: COVID-19 samples from acute and convalescent phases originated in the United States, Italy and Spain. The analysed material was cDNA or gDNA that came from T cells, B-cell-depleted T cells, or PBMCs.

Original processing methods: Counts of nucleated cells, estimated from reference gene primer amplification, were obtained. TCRdb keeps only in-frame clones here, not all; method: immunoSEQ multiplex PCR. V and J calls and clone size follow that table, whereas D and trimming were derived from the DNA. The profile shows about 190,000 clones, roughly 86% of them singletons. The sample was peripheral blood. The chain combines TRBV10-3 with TRBJ2-3; 13 nucleotides match TRBD2. The receptor was isolated from a woman in her sixties or seventies with active or convalescent COVID-19. CDR3 region: CAISPTSGRVNTQYF. As DNA, the CDR3 is TGTGCCATCAGCCCAACTAGCGGGAGGGTAAATACGCAGTATTTT.